Below are 4 T cell receptor beta chains sequenced from a single sample in a study of identical twins. From the 5' RACE reads, TCRdb called clonotypes with MiXCR, one entry per CDR3 protein. The data show around 450,000 distinct CDR3 sequences, with 13% to 15% seen just once and over 0.5% held by the top ten. The sample also formed part of further work on yellow fever vaccine responses in identical twins.

Sequencing was carried out using CD4+ T cells sorted from blood. All receptors derive from a young woman in good health.

The CDR3 nucleotides are TGTGCCAGCAGCTCCGGGACGGGGGTCACAGATACGCAGTATTTT. Its protein is CASSSGTGVTDTQYF. The genes are TRBV7-9 and TRBJ2-3; possibly TRBD2 for D (6 bases). Trimming removed 4 bases from V and 2 bases from J, with 13 bases in between. The CDR3 is made up of 15 amino acids. Germline CDR1 reads SEHNR; CDR2 reads FQNEAQ (reference sequence). Variable domain in full (rest from reference TRBV7-9 and TRBJ2-3): DTGVSQNPRHKITKRGQNVTFRCDPISEHNRLYWYRQTLGQGPEFLTYFQNEAQLEKSRLLSDRFSAERPKGSFSTLEIQRTEQGDSAMYLCASSSGTGVTDTQYFGPGTRLTVL.

The chain couples TRBV15 to TRBJ1-2, with a possible D match to TRBD1 (6 bases). This CDR3 contains 15 residues. CDR1 is LNHNV, CDR2 YYDKDF, per germline (reference sequence). Trimming removed 0 bases from V and 11 bases from J, with 19 bases in between. The CDR3 nucleotides are TGTGCCACCAGCAGAGACCCACCGGACAGCCAGATATACACCTTC. It encodes CATSRDPPDSQIYTF. The variable domain in full, with the rest retrieved from reference TRBV15 and TRBJ1-2, is DAMVIQNPRYQVTQFGKPVTLSCSQTLNHNVMYWYQQKSSQAPKLLFHYYDKDFNNEADTPDNFQSRRPNTSFCFLDIRSPGLGDTAMYLCATSRDPPDSQIYTFGSGTRLTVV.

This clonotype came up many times. The CDR3 protein is CASSQLETQYF. The CDR3 DNA is TGTGCCAGCAGCCAATTGGAGACCCAGTACTTC. This sequence joins TRBV3-1 and TRBJ2-5; D uncertain. The CDR3 sequence is 11 residues long. V shed 2 bases and J shed 5 bases, with 3 bases lying between them. Germline CDR1 LGHDT, CDR2 YNNKEL (reference sequence).

This clonotype was seen a handful of times. The gene calls are TRBV5-1 and TRBJ2-1; the D gene is possibly TRBD2 (6 bases). CDR1 SGHRS and CDR2 YFSETQ come from the germline V gene. Trimming cost V 2 bases and J 10 bases, with 13 bases left between them. The CDR3 contains 13 residues. The CDR3 DNA follows: TGCGCCAGCAGCTTACGGACTATCCAAGAGCAGTTCTTC. As protein: CASSLRTIQEQFF.